The 8 T cell receptor beta chains below were found in one sample sequenced in a study of response to subunit inactivated influenza vaccine. MiXCR was run by TCRdb on the RT-PCR reads, yielding one entry per CDR3 protein. Seen here are about 190,000 distinct CDR3 sequences, around 15% observed once, and the top ten hold roughly 24%. This specimen consisted of CD8+ T cells sorted from PBMCs, obtained more than 4 days after vaccination. Receptor source: a man aged 50-59 years who received an inactivated influenza vaccine.

The J gene is TRBJ2-7, the V gene TRBV19; no reliable D call. The CDR3 is 13 amino acids. The V end was cut by 1 base, the J end by 10 bases, with 14 bases between. Germline V gives CDR1 LNHDA, CDR2 SQIVND (reference sequence). CDR3 in amino acids: CASSIAGRLEQYF. In nucleotides, the CDR3 is TGTGCCAGTAGTATAGCCGGGCGACTCGAACAGTACTTC.

The rearrangement joins TRBV4-1 to TRBJ1-2; a weak D match, TRBD1 (6 bases). The CDR3 has 16 residues. Germline V gene sequence: CDR1 MGHRA, CDR2 YSYEKL. V dropped 0 bases and J dropped 0 bases, with 11 bases sitting between them. The CDR3 loop is CASSQDRGAANYGYTF. In DNA, the CDR3 is TGCGCCAGCAGCCAAGATCGGGGGGCCGCTAACTATGGCTACACCTTC.

The chain recombines TRBV10-3 with TRBJ1-6; 7 positions agree with TRBD1. CDR1 ENHRY and CDR2 SYGVKD come from the germline V gene. The trim removed 11 bases at V and 10 bases at J, leaving 11 bases unmatched. This CDR3 region has 13 residues. The chain's CDR3 is CASRQGEGSPLHF. The CDR3 DNA follows: TGTGCCTCGAGACAGGGTGAGGGATCACCCCTCCACTTT.

This clonotype was detected many times. The chain carries TRBV6-1 and TRBJ2-7; D is possibly TRBD2 (7 bases). The CDR3 has 13 amino acids. The germline gives CDR1 MNHNS, CDR2 SASEGT. V was cut by 11 bases and J by 4 bases, with 18 bases left in between. Written as DNA, the CDR3 is TGTGCCGGGGGGGCAGGAGGAGGTTACGAGCAGTACTTC. Its translation is CAGGAGGGYEQYF.

The CDR3 loop reads CASSSHDLQPQHF. The CDR3, as DNA: TGTGCCAGCAGTTCTCATGACCTCCAGCCCCAGCATTTT. The rearrangement links TRBV6-2 or TRBV6-3 to TRBJ1-5; no clear D gene. Germline V gene data show CDR1 as MNHEY and CDR2 as SVGEGT. V was clipped by 4 bases and J by 7 bases, with 11 bases between them. This CDR3 is 13 amino acids long.

This clonotype has ten or more counts. The rearrangement uses TRBV29-1 and TRBJ2-3; no clear D gene. Trimming pared 1 base from V and 2 bases from J, leaving 7 bases between. The CDR3 is 13 amino acids. Per germline, CDR1 SQVTM and CDR2 ANQGSEA. CDR3 bases: TGCAGCGTTGAAGGTCCCCTCACAGATACGCAGTATTTT. Translated: CSVEGPLTDTQYF.

This clonotype was recorded a few times. V and J are TRBV12-3 or TRBV12-4 and TRBJ2-7; no definite D call. Trimming removed 3 bases at V and 5 bases at J, with 11 bases between. The CDR3 contains 13 residues. CDR3 loop: CASSFWGSHEQYF. Written as DNA, the CDR3 is TGTGCCAGCAGTTTTTGGGGTTCCCACGAGCAGTACTTC.

The genes are TRBV12-3 or TRBV12-4 and TRBJ2-1, with D perhaps assigned TRBD1 or TRBD2 (5 bases each). This CDR3 has 14 residues. Deletions cut 8 bases from V and 6 bases from J, with 17 bases between. The CDR3 nucleotides read TGTGCCAGCGTATCCCTGGGGGAGCGCAATGAGCAGTTCTTC. Its protein is CASVSLGERNEQFF.